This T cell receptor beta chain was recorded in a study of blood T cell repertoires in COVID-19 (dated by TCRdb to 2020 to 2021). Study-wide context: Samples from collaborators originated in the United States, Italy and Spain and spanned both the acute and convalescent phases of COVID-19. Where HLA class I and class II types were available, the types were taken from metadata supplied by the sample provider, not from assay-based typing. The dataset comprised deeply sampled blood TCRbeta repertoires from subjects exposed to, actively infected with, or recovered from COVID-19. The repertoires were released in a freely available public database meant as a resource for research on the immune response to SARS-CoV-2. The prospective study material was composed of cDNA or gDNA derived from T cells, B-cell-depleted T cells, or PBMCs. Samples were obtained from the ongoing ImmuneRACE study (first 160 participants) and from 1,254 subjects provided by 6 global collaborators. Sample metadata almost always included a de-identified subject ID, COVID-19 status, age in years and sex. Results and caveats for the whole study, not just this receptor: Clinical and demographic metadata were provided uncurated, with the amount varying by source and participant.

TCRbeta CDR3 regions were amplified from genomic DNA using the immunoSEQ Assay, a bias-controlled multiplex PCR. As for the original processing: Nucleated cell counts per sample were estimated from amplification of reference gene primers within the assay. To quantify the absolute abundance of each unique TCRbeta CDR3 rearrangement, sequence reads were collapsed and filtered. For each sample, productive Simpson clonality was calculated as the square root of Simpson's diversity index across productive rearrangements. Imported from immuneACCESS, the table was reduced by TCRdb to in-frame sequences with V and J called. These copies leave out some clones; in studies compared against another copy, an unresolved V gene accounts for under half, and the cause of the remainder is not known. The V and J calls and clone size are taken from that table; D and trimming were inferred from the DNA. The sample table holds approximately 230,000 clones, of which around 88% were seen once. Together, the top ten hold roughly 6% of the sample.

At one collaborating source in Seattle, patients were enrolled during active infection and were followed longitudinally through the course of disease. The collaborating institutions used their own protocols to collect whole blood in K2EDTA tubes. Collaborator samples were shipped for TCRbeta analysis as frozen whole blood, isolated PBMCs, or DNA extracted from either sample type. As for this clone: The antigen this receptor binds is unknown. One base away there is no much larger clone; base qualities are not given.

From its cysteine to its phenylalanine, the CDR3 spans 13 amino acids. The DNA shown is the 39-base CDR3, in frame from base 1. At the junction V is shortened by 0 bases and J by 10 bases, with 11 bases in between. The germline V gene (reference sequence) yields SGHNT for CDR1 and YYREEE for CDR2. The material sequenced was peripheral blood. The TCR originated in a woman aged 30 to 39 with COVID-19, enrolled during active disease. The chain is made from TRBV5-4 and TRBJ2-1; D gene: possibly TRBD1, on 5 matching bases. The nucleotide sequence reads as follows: TGTGCCAGCAGCTTGGCCCAGGGTAAGGAGCAGTTCTTC. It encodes CASSLAQGKEQFF.